Sequencing of this T cell receptor (beta chain) was carried out in a study of cytomegalovirus exposure and HLA in healthy donors. Broader study findings: For presence/absence analyses, sequencing depth was assumed to be roughly uniform across donors. In an earlier analysis, productive rearrangement rates for most beta V segments clustered near 87% or 30%. Later, an analysis showed that TCR beta chains associated with HLA were more clonally expanded than others that were equally common.

V trimming: 3 bases; J trimming: 5 bases; junction bases outside the gene matches: 2. This CDR3 contains 13 residues. The germline gives CDR1 SGHRS, CDR2 YFSETQ. The PCR employed 60 Vbeta primers together with 13 Jbeta primers. Method: immunoSEQ multiplex PCR; TCRdb's copy keeps in-frame clones and lacks some. Of around 140,000 clones in the sample, about three quarters were seen once. This clone was counted between two and nine times. Its antigen is unknown. This receptor was identified in a male donor in good health and CMV-seronegative. Sequencing was performed on PBMCs. The J gene is TRBJ2-1, the V gene TRBV5-1, with 7 bases fitting TRBD2. This CDR3 is CASSWGGNNEQFF. The CDR3 DNA is TGCGCCAGCAGCTGGGGGGGGAACAATGAGCAGTTCTTC.